The text below deals with one TCR beta chain. The data derive from a study of blood T cell repertoires in COVID-19. TCRdb's table, derived via immunoSEQ multiplex PCR, lists solely in-frame clones and lacks some. The sample carries roughly 350,000 clones, approximately 81% recorded once. This CDR3 region has 13 residues. Trimming at V came to 11 bases and at J to 1 base, leaving 7 bases not matched to a gene. Looked up from germline, CDR1 is WSHSY and CDR2 is SAAADI. Sequenced: peripheral blood. This clonotype was sampled from a woman between 18 and 30 years old with acute or convalescent COVID-19. This rearrangement joins TRBV10-2 to TRBJ2-7; TRBD1 agrees at 8 bases. As DNA, the CDR3 is TGCGCCGTGTTGACAGGGGAGTCCTACGAGCAGTACTTC. This translates into CAVLTGESYEQYF.